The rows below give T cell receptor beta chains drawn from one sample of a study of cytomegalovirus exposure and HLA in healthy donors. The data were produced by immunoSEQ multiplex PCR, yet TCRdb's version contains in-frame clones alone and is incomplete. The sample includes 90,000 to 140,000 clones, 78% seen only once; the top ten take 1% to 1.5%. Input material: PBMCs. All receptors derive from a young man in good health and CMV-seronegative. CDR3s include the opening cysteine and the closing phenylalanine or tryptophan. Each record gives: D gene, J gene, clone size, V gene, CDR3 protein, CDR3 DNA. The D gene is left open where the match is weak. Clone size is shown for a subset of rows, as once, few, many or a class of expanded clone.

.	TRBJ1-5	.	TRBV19	CASNHKKQPQHF	TGTGCCAGTAATCACAAGAAACAGCCCCAGCATTTT
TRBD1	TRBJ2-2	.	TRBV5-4	CASSPGQGVTVGELFF	TGTGCCAGCAGCCCCGGACAGGGGGTTACTGTCGGGGAGCTGTTTTTT
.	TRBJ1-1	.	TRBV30	CAWEELGRDAEAFF	TGTGCCTGGGAGGAACTGGGGCGAGACGCTGAAGCTTTCTTT
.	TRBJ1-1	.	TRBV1	CTSSRKSTRGNTEAFF	TGCACCAGCAGCCGTAAGAGTACCAGGGGGAACACTGAAGCTTTCTTT
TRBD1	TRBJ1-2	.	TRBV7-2	CASSSVPGQGGTGYTF	TGTGCCAGCAGCTCGGTCCCGGGACAGGGGGGAACGGGCTACACCTTC
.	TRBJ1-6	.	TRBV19	CASSVGQSSYNSPLHF	TGTGCCAGTAGTGTTGGACAGAGCTCCTATAATTCACCCCTCCACTTT
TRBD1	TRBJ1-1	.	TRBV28	CASSKSQGPWRAFF	TGTGCCAGCAGTAAATCACAGGGGCCCTGGCGAGCTTTCTTT
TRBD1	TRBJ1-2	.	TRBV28	CASTATGGDYGYTF	TGTGCCAGCACCGCTACAGGGGGGGACTATGGCTACACCTTC
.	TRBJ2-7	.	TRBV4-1	CASSQDGPTSAYEQYF	TGCGCCAGCAGCCAAGATGGTCCTACCTCCGCCTACGAGCAGTACTTC
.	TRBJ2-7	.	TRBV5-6	CASSPRDTGYEQYF	TGTGCCAGCAGCCCCCGGGACACGGGCTACGAGCAGTACTTC
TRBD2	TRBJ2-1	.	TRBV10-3	CAIYNRTSGSKNEQFF	TGTGCCATCTACAATAGGACTAGCGGGAGTAAGAATGAGCAGTTCTTC
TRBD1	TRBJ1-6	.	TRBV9	CASSERTGDNSPLHF	TGTGCCAGCAGCGAACGGACAGGGGATAATTCACCCCTCCACTTT
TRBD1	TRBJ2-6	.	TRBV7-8	CASSWPGQGARGANVLTF	TGTGCCAGCAGCTGGCCGGGACAGGGGGCGCGAGGGGCCAACGTCCTGACTTTC
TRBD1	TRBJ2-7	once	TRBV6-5	CASSQAPGQGYEQYF	TGTGCCAGCAGTCAGGCCCCCGGACAGGGCTACGAGCAGTACTTC
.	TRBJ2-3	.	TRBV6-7	CASSYSRTPVDTQYF	TGTGCCAGCAGTTACTCGCGGACTCCGGTCGATACGCAGTATTTT
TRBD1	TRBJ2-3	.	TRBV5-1	CASSLGTGGSDTQYF	TGCGCCAGCAGCTTGGGGACAGGGGGTTCAGATACGCAGTATTTT
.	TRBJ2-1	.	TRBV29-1	CSVDGGSSYNEQFF	TGCAGCGTTGATGGGGGGAGCTCCTACAATGAGCAGTTCTTC
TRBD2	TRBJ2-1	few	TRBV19	CASSRLAGASSYNEQFF	TGTGCCAGTAGCCGACTAGCGGGGGCGAGCTCCTACAATGAGCAGTTCTTC
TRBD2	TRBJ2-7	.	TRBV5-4	CASRPGLAELTYEQYF	TGTGCCAGCAGGCCCGGACTAGCGGAACTAACCTACGAGCAGTACTTC
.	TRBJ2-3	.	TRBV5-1	CASNIGGLSTTSTDTQYF	TGCGCCAGCAATATCGGGGGGCTTTCCACTACTAGCACAGATACGCAGTATTTT
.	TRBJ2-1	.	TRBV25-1	CASRPGGSYNEQFF	TGTGCCAGCAGACCAGGAGGCTCCTACAATGAGCAGTTCTTC
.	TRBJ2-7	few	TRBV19	CATSPSDSYEQYF	TGTGCCACCTCCCCGTCGGACAGCTACGAGCAGTACTTC
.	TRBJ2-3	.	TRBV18	CASSPNTGTSTDTQYF	TGTGCCAGCTCACCAAACACAGGGACGAGCACAGATACGCAGTATTTT
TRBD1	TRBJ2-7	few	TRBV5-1	CASRPDRGRMGEQYF	TGCGCCAGCAGACCGGACAGGGGGCGCATGGGGGAGCAGTACTTC
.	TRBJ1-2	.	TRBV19	CASSRDYYGYTF	TGTGCCAGTAGTAGGGACTACTATGGCTACACCTTC
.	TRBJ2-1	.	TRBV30	CARDGGLLSSYNEQFF	TGTGCCCGGGACGGGGGACTTTTGAGCTCCTACAATGAGCAGTTCTTC
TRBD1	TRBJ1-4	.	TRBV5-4	CASSLQGAGEKLFF	TGTGCCAGCAGCTTACAGGGGGCTGGGGAAAAACTGTTTTTT